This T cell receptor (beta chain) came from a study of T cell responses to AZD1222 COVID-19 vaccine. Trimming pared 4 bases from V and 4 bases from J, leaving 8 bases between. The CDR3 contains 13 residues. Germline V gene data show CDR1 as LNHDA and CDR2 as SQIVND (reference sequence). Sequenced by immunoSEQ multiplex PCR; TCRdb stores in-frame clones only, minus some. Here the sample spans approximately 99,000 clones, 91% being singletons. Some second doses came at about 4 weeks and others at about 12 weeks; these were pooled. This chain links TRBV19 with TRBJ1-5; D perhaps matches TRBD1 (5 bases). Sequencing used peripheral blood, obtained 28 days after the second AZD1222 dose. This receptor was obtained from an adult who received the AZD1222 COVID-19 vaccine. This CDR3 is CASSTGVNQPQHF. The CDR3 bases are TGTGCCAGTAGTACGGGGGTTAATCAGCCCCAGCATTTT. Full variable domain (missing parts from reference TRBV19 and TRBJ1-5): DGGITQSPKYLFRKEGQNVTLSCEQNLNHDAMYWYRQDPGQGLRLIYYSQIVNDFQKGDIAEGYSVSREKKESFPLTVTSAQKNPTAFYLCASSTGVNQPQHFGDGTRLSIL.